This T cell receptor (beta chain) was retrieved from a study of T-cell reconstitution after alpha-beta-depleted transplantation in children (dated by TCRdb to 2015 to 2016). With respect to the entire study: Using TCR repertoire profiling, the study quantitatively followed how T-cell immune reconstitution unfolded in children after TCRalphabeta/CD19-depleted allogeneic hematopoietic cell transplantation. The full study reports these points: The apparently early alphabetaT-cell count recovery about two months after transplant was reportedly dependent on only several hundred rapidly expanded clones derived from non-depleted graft cells. In some patients, high TCRbeta diversity at day 60 was attributed to recipient T cells and intrathymic progenitors that had survived conditioning. Over the following months the frequencies of hyperexpanded clones went down, and after one year T-cell counts and TCRbeta diversity were mostly credited to newly produced T cells.

The sample's treatment or condition label is to be understood as: allogeneic hematopoietic cell transplantation with graft depleted of TCRalphabeta T cells and CD19 B cells. Transplant recipients were children who received TCRalphabeta/CD19-depleted allogeneic hematopoietic cell grafts. This clonotype was counted ten times or more. It lacks a known antigen. No qualities accompany the bases; no much larger clone lies one base away. CDR1 SGHTA and CDR2 FQGNSA are derived from the germline V gene. V sheds 5 bases and J sheds 7 bases, leaving 6 bases between their ends. The CDR3 holds 11 amino acids from the cysteine to the phenylalanine. The CDR3 DNA has 33 bases and is translated from base 1. Receptor amplification or capture employed PCR. Data came from an Illumina HiSeq 2500. TCR libraries were prepared with molecular barcoding, using unique molecular identifiers to normalize TCRbeta repertoire quantification. TCRdb trimmed the raw reads at Q25, called clones with MiXCR and kept productive beta chains. Each entry is one CDR3 protein sequence, shown with its most common DNA and genes. In all, the sample holds 200,000 to 250,000 distinct CDR3 sequences, and 20% to 30% of those were seen once. The ten largest clones add up to more than 2% of the sample.

The sequencing here drew on PBMCs, taken before TCRalphabeta/CD19-depleted stem cell transplant. The chain is encoded by TRBV7-2 joined to TRBJ2-1, with the D gene call left open. The clonotype was recovered from a girl aged 2 to 10 with Fanconi anemia, due to receive a stem cell transplant. CDR3 region: CASSRLNEQFF. In nucleotides, the sequence is TGTGCCAGCAGCCGTTTAAATGAGCAGTTCTTC.